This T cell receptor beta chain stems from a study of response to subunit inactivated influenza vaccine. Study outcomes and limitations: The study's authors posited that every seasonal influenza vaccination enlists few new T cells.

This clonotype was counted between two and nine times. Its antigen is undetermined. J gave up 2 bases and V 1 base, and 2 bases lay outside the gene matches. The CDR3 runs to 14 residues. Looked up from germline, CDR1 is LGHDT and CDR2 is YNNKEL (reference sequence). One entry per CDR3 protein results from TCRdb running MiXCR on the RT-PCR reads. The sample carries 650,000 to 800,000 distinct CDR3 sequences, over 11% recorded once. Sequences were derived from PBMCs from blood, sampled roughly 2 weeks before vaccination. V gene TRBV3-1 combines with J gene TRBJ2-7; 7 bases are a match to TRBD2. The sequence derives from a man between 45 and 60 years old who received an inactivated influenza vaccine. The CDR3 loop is CASSQGGRAYEQYF. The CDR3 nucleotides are TGTGCCAGCAGCCAAGGTGGGAGGGCCTACGAGCAGTACTTC.